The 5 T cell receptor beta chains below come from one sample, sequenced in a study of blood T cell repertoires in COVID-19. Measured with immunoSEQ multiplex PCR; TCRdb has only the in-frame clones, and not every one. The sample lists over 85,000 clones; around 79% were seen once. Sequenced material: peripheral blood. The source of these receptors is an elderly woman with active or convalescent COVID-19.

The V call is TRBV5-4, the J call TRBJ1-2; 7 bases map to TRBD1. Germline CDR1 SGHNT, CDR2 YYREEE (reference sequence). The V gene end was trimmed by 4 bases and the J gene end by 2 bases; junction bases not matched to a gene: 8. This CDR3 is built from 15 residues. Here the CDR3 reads CASSTPTGINYGYTF. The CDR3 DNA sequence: TGTGCCAGCAGCACCCCGACAGGGATAAACTATGGCTACACCTTC.

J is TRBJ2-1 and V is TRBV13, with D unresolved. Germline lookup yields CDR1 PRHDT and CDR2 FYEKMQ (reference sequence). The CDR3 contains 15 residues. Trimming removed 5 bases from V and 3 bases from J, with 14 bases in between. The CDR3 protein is CASSRGDTFYNEQFF. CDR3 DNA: TGTGCCAGCAGCCGTGGCGACACCTTCTACAATGAGCAGTTCTTC. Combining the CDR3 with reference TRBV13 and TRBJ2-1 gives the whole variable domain AAGVIQSPRHLIKEKRETATLKCYPIPRHDTVYWYQQGPGQDPQFLISFYEKMQSDKGSIPDRFSAQQFSDYHSELNMSSLELGDSALYFCASSRGDTFYNEQFFGPGTRLTVL.

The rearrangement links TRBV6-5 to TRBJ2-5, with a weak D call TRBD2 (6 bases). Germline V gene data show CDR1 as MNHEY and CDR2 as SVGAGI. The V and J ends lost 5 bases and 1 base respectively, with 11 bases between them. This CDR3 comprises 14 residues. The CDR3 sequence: CASSISGFQETQYF. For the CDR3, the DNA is TGTGCCAGCAGTATTAGCGGATTCCAAGAGACCCAGTACTTC.

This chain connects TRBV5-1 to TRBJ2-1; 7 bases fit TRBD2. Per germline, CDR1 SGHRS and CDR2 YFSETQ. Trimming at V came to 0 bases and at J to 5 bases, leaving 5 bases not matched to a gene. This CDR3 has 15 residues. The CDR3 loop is CASSLAPSGNNEQFF. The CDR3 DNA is TGCGCCAGCAGCTTGGCGCCTAGCGGTAACAATGAGCAGTTCTTC.

The DNA for the CDR3 is TGTGCCAGCAGCCAAGATCCAGGGGCAGGTGGCTACACCTTC. Translated: CASSQDPGAGGYTF. The chain has TRBV4-2 and TRBJ1-2, with D possibly being TRBD1 (6 bases). The CDR3 spans 14 residues. Deletions cut 0 bases from V and 7 bases from J, with 12 bases between. From germline, CDR1 is LGHNA and CDR2 YNFKEQ.